Shown below are 24 T cell receptor beta chains from a single sample sequenced in a study of OX40 agonist ivuxolimab in advanced cancers. Measured with immunoSEQ multiplex PCR; TCRdb has only the in-frame clones, and not every one. The sample records about 120,000 clones, around 87% being singletons. Material: CD4+ or CD8+ T cells sorted from blood, obtained in a trial of the OX40 agonist ivuxolimab. The receptors were sampled from an adult with an advanced solid tumor such as melanoma, head and neck, liver or kidney cancer.

With regard to this clone: A junction end diverges from the germline sequence, so it may reflect a read error. This CDR3 is also generated by other DNA sequences in the sample. The chain recombines TRBV7-2 with TRBJ2-5, with D perhaps assigned TRBD1 or TRBD2 (5 bases each). Per the germline V gene, CDR1 is SGHTA and CDR2 is FQGNSA. This CDR3 spans 12 amino acids. In DNA form, the CDR3 reads TGTGCTAGCAGCTCGGGACCTGGGACCCAGTACTTC. As protein: CASSSGPGTQYF. Filled out from reference TRBV7-2 and TRBJ2-5, the complete variable domain reads GAGVSQSPSNKVTEKGKDVELRCDPISGHTALYWYRQSLGQGLEFLIYFQGNSAPDKSGLPSDRFSAERTGGSVSTLTIQRTQQEDSAVYLCASSSGPGTQYFGPGTRLLVL.

The chain employs TRBV6-1 and TRBJ1-2; no clear D. The CDR3 loop spans 13 amino acids. Germline CDR1 MNHNS, CDR2 SASEGT. Trimming cost V 3 bases and J 8 bases, with 13 bases left between them. CDR3 in DNA: TGTGCCAGCAGTGAGGCTCGACTGTTCGGCTACACCTTC. As protein: CASSEARLFGYTF.

The chain joins TRBV27 to TRBJ2-1; tentatively, D is TRBD1 or TRBD2 (5 bases each). Germline V gene sequence: CDR1 MNHEY, CDR2 SMNVEV (reference sequence). The V gene lost 2 bases and the J gene lost 0 bases, with 8 bases spanning the gap. The CDR3 spans 15 residues. Here the CDR3 reads CASSLEGTSYNEQFF. CDR3 coding DNA: TGTGCCAGCAGTTTAGAAGGGACCTCCTACAATGAGCAGTTCTTC.

This chain connects TRBV9 to TRBJ1-5, with 10 nucleotides matching TRBD1. V trimming: 0 bases; J trimming: 5 bases; junction bases outside the gene matches: 2. Germline assignment: CDR1 SGDLS and CDR2 YYNGEE. The CDR3 totals 15 residues. CDR3 sequence reads: CASSVGDRGHQPQHF. For the CDR3, the DNA is TGTGCCAGCAGCGTAGGGGACAGGGGCCATCAGCCCCAGCATTTT.

The rearrangement joins TRBV19 to TRBJ1-2; D is possibly TRBD1 (5 bases). Trimming removed 5 bases from V and 8 bases from J, with 18 bases in between. CDR3 length: 14 amino acids. CDR1 is LNHDA, CDR2 SQIVND, per germline (reference sequence). DNA of the CDR3: TGTGCCAGTAGTGATAGCGGGCAGCAGGGCGGCTACACCTTC. Its translation is CASSDSGQQGGYTF.

The chain couples TRBV7-9 to TRBJ2-2; 9 nucleotides line up with TRBD1. Germline loops: CDR1 SEHNR, CDR2 FQNEAQ (reference sequence). The length of the CDR3 is 14 residues. V was pared by 3 bases and J by 6 bases, with 2 bases of the junction left unmatched. The CDR3 region has the DNA TGTGCCAGCAGCTTCCGGGACAGGGCCGGGGAGCTGTTTTTT. Residues: CASSFRDRAGELFF.

This clone was detected once. The CDR3 spells CATSRDGKETQYF. CDR3 nucleotide sequence: TGTGCCACCAGCAGAGACGGAAAAGAGACCCAGTACTTC. V and J are TRBV15 and TRBJ2-5, with D uncertain. Trimming took 0 bases from V and 3 from J, leaving 5 bases between them. The CDR3 has 13 residues. Germline V gives CDR1 LNHNV, CDR2 YYDKDF (reference sequence). Filled out from reference TRBV15 and TRBJ2-5, the complete variable domain reads DAMVIQNPRYQVTQFGKPVTLSCSQTLNHNVMYWYQQKSSQAPKLLFHYYDKDFNNEADTPDNFQSRRPNTSFCFLDIRSPGLGDTAMYLCATSRDGKETQYFGPGTRLLVL.

The chain employs TRBV2 and TRBJ1-4, with TRBD1 identical over 7 bases. Germline V gives CDR1 SNHLY, CDR2 FYNNEI. V shed 5 bases and J 2 bases; nucleotides not matched to a gene: 2. The CDR3 length is 14 residues. DNA for the CDR3: TGTGCCAGCAGTACACAGGGGACTAATGAAAAACTGTTTTTT. Amino acids: CASSTQGTNEKLFF.

This sequence joins TRBV7-9 and TRBJ1-2, with D hard to call. The V end lost 5 bases, the J end lost 8 bases, and 12 bases lay between the germline ends. The CDR3 runs to 12 residues. Per the germline V gene, CDR1 is SEHNR and CDR2 is FQNEAQ (reference sequence). The chain's CDR3 is CASSEPDGGYTF. The CDR3 bases are TGTGCCAGCAGCGAGCCCGATGGAGGCTACACCTTC. The full variable domain, completed using reference TRBV7-9 and TRBJ1-2, is DTGVSQNPRHKITKRGQNVTFRCDPISEHNRLYWYRQTLGQGPEFLTYFQNEAQLEKSRLLSDRFSAERPKGSFSTLEIQRTEQGDSAMYLCASSEPDGGYTFGSGTRLTVV.

This chain uses TRBV28 with TRBJ2-7, with 10 bases that match TRBD1. Germline CDR1 MDHEN, CDR2 SYDVKM. CDR3 size: 13 residues. The ends lost 6 bases at V and 5 bases at J; junction bases unmatched: 4. CDR3 in amino acids: CASRWTGGDEQYF. For the CDR3, the DNA is TGTGCCAGCAGGTGGACAGGGGGAGACGAGCAGTACTTC.

The V call is TRBV9, the J call TRBJ1-2; TRBD1 aligns across 9 bases. This CDR3 comprises 16 residues. V trimming: 4 bases; J trimming: 7 bases; junction bases outside the gene matches: 14. CDR1 and CDR2 (germline): SGDLS, YYNGEE. In DNA form, the CDR3 reads TGTGCCAGCAGCCCCCGGCTGGTAGACAGGGGGGTTGGCTACACCTTC. It codes for CASSPRLVDRGVGYTF.

The chain couples TRBV11-2 to TRBJ1-3, with 8 bases aligning to TRBD1. Looked up from germline, CDR1 is SGHAT and CDR2 is FQNNGV. This CDR3 has 14 amino acids. V lost 10 bases, J lost 0 bases, and 5 bases stayed unmatched. CDR3 nucleotides: TGTGCCACCGGGACAGGAACCTCTGGAAACACCATATATTTT. Amino acids: CATGTGTSGNTIYF.

The V call is TRBV6-6, the J call TRBJ1-3; no firm D call. Trimming pared 7 bases from V and 0 bases from J, leaving 10 bases between. The CDR3 is 14 amino acids. The germline V gene has CDR1 MNHNY and CDR2 SVGAGI (reference sequence). Here the CDR3 DNA reads TGTGCCAGCATTAACGGAGGCTCTGGAAACACCATATATTTT. Residues: CASINGGSGNTIYF.

The chain combines TRBV28 with TRBJ1-1; D unresolved. V lost 6 bases, J lost 7 bases, and 6 bases lay in between. The length of the CDR3 is 10 residues. Germline CDR1 and CDR2: MDHEN and SYDVKM. CDR3 residues: CASRENEAFF. The CDR3 DNA follows: TGTGCCAGCAGGGAAAATGAAGCTTTCTTT.

This clone came up once. The chain combines TRBV27 with TRBJ2-7; D is perhaps TRBD1 (6 bases). Deletions cut 5 bases from V and 6 bases from J, with 11 bases between. The length of the CDR3 is 12 residues. Germline loops: CDR1 MNHEY, CDR2 SMNVEV (reference sequence). The CDR3 spells CASSNTGREQYF. CDR3 sequence (DNA): TGTGCCAGCAGTAATACAGGGCGCGAGCAGTACTTC.

The chain is built from TRBV4-1 and TRBJ2-7, with 7 bases identical to TRBD1. V lost 1 base to trimming and J lost 0 bases; unmatched junction nucleotides: 6. The germline V gene encodes CDR1 MGHRA and CDR2 YSYEKL. The CDR3 contains 16 residues. The CDR3 DNA reads as TGCGCCAGCAGCCAAGCGAGGGGACAGCCCTCCTACGAGCAGTACTTC. It encodes CASSQARGQPSYEQYF.

Worth noting for this clone: Other DNA sequences in this sample translate to the same CDR3. This rearrangement joins TRBV18 to TRBJ2-3; D unclear. The CDR3 runs 14 residues. From germline, CDR1 is KGHSH and CDR2 LQKENI. V gave up 3 bases and J gave up 2 bases, with 9 bases separating them. Here the CDR3 DNA reads TGTGCCAGCTCACCGGCAGGCTACACAGATACGCAGTATTTT. Translating gives CASSPAGYTDTQYF.

This sequence joins TRBV12-5 and TRBJ2-5; D tentatively reads TRBD1 or TRBD2 (5 bases each). CDR1 and CDR2 (germline): LGHNT, FRNRAP. With 0 bases removed from V and 5 bases from J, the gap between germline ends came to 13 bases. The CDR3 covers 15 residues. The CDR3 DNA reads TGTGCTAGTGGTTTGGTACATGGGGGTTTGGAGACCCAGTACTTC. Protein: CASGLVHGGLETQYF.

Comments on this clone: Compared with germline, one end of the junction differs, possibly owing to a read error. The J gene is TRBJ2-3, the V gene TRBV7-9, with D uncertain. Germline lookup yields CDR1 SEHNR and CDR2 FQNEAQ (reference sequence). The CDR3 is 14 amino acids. This CDR3 is CASSLEISTNTQYF. The CDR3 DNA is TGTGCCAGCAGCTTAGAGATTAGCACAAATACGCAGTATTTT.

The rearrangement joins TRBV19 to TRBJ1-5; D is unresolved. Germline V CDR1 and CDR2: LNHDA, SQIVND (reference sequence). Trimming pared 2 bases from V and 1 base from J, leaving 6 bases between. The CDR3 covers 14 residues. The CDR3 DNA sequence: TGTGCCAGTAGTATAAGCGGGAGCAATCAGCCCCAGCATTTT. This gives the protein CASSISGSNQPQHF.

This clone was counted a few times. DNA of the CDR3: TGTGCCAGCAGGGAACAGGGGGCTGGTTCACCCCTCCACTTT. Its protein product is CASREQGAGSPLHF. The chain employs TRBV6-6 and TRBJ1-6, with 9 positions matching TRBD1. CDR1 is MNHNY and CDR2 is SVGAGI in the germline V gene (reference sequence). The CDR3 is 14 residues long. V was clipped by 6 bases and J by 9 bases; unmatched bases: 6.

As concerns this clone: This sample includes further DNA sequences coding for the same CDR3. The V and J genes are TRBV18 and TRBJ2-5; the D gene is possibly TRBD2 (6 bases). V was trimmed by 6 bases and J by 2 bases, leaving 10 bases between them. Per germline, CDR1 KGHSH and CDR2 LQKENI. There are 13 residues in the CDR3. DNA of the CDR3: TGTGCCAGCTCTGGGGGGAGTCAAGAGACCCAGTACTTC. It yields the protein CASSGGSQETQYF.

The rearrangement joins TRBV28 to TRBJ2-7, with a possible D match to TRBD1 (7 bases). Germline assignment: CDR1 MDHEN and CDR2 SYDVKM. Trimming shortened V by 5 bases and J by 0 bases, and 14 bases separated the two germline ends. The CDR3 covers 15 residues. In nucleotides, the CDR3 is TGTGCCAGCAGTGCCAGACAGGGAGGCTCCTACGAGCAGTACTTC. Residues: CASSARQGGSYEQYF.

CDR3 in amino acids: CASSEVSGPRVLNTEAFF. CDR3 bases: TGTGCCAGCAGTGAAGTTTCGGGACCCCGAGTGTTGAACACTGAAGCTTTCTTT. The chain combines TRBV2 with TRBJ1-1, with a tentative D call TRBD1 (5 bases). Germline assignment: CDR1 SNHLY and CDR2 FYNNEI. V lost 1 base to trimming and J lost 0 bases, with 18 bases between them. The CDR3 runs 18 residues.